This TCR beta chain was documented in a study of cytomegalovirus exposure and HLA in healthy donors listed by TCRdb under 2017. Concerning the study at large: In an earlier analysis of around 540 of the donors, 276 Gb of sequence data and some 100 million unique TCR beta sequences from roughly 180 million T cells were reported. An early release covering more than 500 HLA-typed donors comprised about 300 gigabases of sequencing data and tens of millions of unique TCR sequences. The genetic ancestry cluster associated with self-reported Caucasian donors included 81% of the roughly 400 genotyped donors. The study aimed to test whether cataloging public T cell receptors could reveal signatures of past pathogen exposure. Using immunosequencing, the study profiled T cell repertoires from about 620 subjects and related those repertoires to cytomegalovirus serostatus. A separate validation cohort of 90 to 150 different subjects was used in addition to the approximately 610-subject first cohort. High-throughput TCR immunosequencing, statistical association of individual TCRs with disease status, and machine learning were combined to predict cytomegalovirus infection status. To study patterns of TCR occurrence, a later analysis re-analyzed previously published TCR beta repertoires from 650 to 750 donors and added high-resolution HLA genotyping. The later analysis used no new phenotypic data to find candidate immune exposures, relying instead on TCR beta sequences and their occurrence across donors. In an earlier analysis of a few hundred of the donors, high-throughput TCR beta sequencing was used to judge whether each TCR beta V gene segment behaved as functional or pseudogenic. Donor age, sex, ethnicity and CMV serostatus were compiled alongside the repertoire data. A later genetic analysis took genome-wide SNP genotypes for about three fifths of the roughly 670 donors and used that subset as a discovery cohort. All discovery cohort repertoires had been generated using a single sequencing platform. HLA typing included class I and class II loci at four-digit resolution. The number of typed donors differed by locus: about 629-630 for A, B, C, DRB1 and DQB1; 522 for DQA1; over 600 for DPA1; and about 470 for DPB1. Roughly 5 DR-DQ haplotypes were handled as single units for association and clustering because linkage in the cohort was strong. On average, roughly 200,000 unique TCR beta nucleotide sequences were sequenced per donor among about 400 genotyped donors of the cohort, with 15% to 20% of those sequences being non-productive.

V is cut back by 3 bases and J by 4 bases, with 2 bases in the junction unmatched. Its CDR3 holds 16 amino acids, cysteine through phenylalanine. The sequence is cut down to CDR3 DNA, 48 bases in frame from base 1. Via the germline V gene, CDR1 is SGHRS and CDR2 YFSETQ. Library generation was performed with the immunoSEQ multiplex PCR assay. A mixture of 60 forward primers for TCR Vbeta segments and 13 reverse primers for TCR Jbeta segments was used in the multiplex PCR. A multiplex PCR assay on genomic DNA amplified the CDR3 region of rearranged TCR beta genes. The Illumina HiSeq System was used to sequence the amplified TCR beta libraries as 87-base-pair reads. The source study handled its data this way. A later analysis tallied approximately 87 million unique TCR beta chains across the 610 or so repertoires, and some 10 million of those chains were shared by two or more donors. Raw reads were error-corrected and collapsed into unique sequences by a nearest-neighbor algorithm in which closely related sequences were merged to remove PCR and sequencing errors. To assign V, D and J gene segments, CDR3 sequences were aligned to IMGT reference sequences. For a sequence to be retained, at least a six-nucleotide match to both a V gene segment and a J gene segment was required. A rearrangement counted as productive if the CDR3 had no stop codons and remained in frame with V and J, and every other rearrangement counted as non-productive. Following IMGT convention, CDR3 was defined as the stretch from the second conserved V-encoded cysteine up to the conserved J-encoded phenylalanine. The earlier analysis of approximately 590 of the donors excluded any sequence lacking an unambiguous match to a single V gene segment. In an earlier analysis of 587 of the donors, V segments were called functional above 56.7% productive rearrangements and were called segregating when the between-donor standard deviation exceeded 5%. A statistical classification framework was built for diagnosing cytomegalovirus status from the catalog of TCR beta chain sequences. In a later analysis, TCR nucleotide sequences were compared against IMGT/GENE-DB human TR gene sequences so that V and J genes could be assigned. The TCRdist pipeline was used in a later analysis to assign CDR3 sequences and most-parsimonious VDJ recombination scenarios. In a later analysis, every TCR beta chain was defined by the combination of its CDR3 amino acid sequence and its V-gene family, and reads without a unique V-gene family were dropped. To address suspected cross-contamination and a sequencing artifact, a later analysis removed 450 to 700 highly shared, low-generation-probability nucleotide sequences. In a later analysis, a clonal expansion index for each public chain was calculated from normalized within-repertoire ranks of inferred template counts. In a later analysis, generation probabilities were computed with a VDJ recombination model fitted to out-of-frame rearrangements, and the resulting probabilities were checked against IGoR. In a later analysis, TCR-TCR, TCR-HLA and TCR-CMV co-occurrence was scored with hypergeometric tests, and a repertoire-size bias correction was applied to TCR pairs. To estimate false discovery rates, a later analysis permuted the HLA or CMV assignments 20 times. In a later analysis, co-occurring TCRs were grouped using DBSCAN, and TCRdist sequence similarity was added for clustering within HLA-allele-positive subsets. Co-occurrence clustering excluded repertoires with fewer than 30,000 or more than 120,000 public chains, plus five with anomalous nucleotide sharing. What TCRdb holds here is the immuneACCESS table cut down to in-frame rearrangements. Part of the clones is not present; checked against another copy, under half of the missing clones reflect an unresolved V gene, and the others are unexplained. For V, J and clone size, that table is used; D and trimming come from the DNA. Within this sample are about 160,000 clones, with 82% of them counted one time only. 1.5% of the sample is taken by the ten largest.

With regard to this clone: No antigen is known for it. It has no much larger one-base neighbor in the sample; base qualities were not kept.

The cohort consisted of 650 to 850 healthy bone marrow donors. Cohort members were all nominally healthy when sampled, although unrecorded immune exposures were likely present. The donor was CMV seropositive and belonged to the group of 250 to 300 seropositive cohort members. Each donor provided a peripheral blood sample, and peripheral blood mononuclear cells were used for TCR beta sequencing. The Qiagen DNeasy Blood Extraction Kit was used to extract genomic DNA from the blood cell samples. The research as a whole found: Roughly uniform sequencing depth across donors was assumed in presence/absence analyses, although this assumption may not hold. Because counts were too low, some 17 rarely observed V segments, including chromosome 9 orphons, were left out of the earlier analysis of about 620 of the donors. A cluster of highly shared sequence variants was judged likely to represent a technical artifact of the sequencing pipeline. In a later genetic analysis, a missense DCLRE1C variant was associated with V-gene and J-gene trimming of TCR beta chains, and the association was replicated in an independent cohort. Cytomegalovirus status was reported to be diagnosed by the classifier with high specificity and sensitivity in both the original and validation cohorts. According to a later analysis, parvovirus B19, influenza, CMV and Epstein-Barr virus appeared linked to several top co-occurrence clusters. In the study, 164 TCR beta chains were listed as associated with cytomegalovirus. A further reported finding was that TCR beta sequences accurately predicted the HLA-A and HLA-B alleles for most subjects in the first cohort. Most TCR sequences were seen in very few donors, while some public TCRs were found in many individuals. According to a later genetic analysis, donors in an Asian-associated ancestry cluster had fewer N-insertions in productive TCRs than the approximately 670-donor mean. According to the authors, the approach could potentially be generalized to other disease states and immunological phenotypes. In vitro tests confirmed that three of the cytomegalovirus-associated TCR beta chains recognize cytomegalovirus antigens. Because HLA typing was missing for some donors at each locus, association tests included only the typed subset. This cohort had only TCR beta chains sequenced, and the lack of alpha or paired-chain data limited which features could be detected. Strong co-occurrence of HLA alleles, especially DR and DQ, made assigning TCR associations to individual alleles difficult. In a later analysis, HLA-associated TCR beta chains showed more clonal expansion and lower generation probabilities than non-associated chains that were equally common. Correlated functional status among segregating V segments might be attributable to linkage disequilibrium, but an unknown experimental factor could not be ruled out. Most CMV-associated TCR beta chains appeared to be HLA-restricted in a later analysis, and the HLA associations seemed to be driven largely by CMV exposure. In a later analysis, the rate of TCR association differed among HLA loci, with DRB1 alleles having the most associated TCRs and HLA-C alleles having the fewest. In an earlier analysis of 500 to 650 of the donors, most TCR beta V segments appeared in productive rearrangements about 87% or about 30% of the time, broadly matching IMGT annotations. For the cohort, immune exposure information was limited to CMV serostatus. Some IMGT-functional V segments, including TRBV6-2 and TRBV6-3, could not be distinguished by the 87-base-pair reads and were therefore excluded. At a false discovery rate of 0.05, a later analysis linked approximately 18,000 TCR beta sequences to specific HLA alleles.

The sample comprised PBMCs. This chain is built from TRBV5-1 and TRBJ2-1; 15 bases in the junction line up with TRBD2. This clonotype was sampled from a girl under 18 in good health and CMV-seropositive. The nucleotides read TGCGCCAGCAGCTGGGGGACTAGCGGGAGGTACAATGAGCAGTTCTTC. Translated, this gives CASSWGTSGRYNEQFF.